Below, 26 T cell receptor beta chains from the same sample are listed, as sequenced in a study of post-analysis software for immune sequencing data. Findings and limits, study-wide: Five TRBV segments, including TRBV5-6, TRBV5-1 and TRBV20-1, were more frequent in patients than controls.

These receptors have no known antigen. The library was made from cDNA and included unique molecular identifiers. TCRdb re-called the PCR reads through MiXCR, storing one row per CDR3 protein. This repertoire shows about 760,000 distinct CDR3 sequences, approximately 30% found once; its top ten account for more than 0.45%. The sequenced material came from blood. These receptors were taken from a girl aged 5 to 17 with multiple sclerosis.

J is TRBJ1-4 and V is TRBV20-1; 7 nucleotides line up with TRBD1. CDR3 length: 15 residues. Trimming removed 5 bases from V and 3 bases from J; junction bases left unmatched: 9. The germline V gene has CDR1 DFQATT and CDR2 SNEGSKA (reference sequence). DNA of the CDR3: TGCAGTGCTTCCCTACCAGGGACAGCTAATGAAAAACTGTTTTTT. Its protein product is CSASLPGTANEKLFF.

This rearrangement joins TRBV24-1 to TRBJ2-3, with 13 bases aligning to TRBD2. The germline V gene has CDR1 KGHDR and CDR2 SFDVKD. CDR3 size: 20 residues. Trimming removed 0 bases from V and 1 base from J; junction bases left unmatched: 9. CDR3 DNA sequence: TGTGCCACCAGTGATTTGGGGACTAGCGGGACCTCAGGGGGCACAGATACGCAGTATTTT. Amino acids: CATSDLGTSGTSGGTDTQYF.

The V call is TRBV12-3 or TRBV12-4, the J call TRBJ2-7; 8 positions match TRBD2. The V segment lost 3 bases and the J segment 7 bases; nucleotides outside the gene matches: 11. The CDR3 loop spans 15 amino acids. CDR3 region: CASSFTGRGYNEQYF. The CDR3 DNA sequence: TGTGCCAGCAGTTTCACCGGGAGGGGATACAATGAGCAGTACTTC.

This chain joins TRBV4-1 and TRBJ1-2; D not resolved. Germline lookup yields CDR1 MGHRA and CDR2 YSYEKL. The CDR3 runs 15 residues. Trimming cost V 4 bases and J 3 bases, with 15 bases left between them. CDR3 protein: CASSPTPGKDYGYTF. The CDR3 nucleotides read TGCGCCAGCAGCCCTACGCCCGGGAAAGACTATGGCTACACCTTC.

A note on this clonotype: An end of the junction differs from the germline gene, which may be a read error. The chain couples TRBV6-1 to TRBJ2-5; 8 nucleotides line up with TRBD1. TRBJ2-7 matches the DNA end more closely, so the J call is doubtful. CDR1 MNHNS and CDR2 SASEGT come from the germline V gene. This CDR3 contains 16 residues. The CDR3 region has the DNA TGTGCCTGCAGTGCCCAGGGGGCACTTTATTCCCACGAGCAGTACTTC. Residues: CACSAQGALYSHEQYF.

The rearrangement uses TRBV20-1 and TRBJ2-1, with D possibly being TRBD2 (5 bases). In germline, CDR1 is DFQATT, CDR2 SNEGSKA (reference sequence). The CDR3 is 12 amino acids. Trimming took 6 bases from V and 6 from J, leaving 12 bases between them. For the CDR3, the DNA is TGCAGTGCCAGAAGGGCGGGCAATGAGCAGTTCTTC. Translation gives CSARRAGNEQFF.

V and J are TRBV24-1 and TRBJ2-5, with TRBD1 matching 7 bases. The CDR3 sequence is 17 residues long. Per the germline V gene, CDR1 is KGHDR and CDR2 is SFDVKD. V lost 7 bases and J lost 0; bases outside the gene matches: 13. The CDR3 DNA is TGTGCCACCAGCCATGGACAGGCCACCCCTTACCAAGAGACCCAGTACTTC. Encoded protein: CATSHGQATPYQETQYF.

The rearrangement uses TRBV28 and TRBJ2-7, with TRBD2 matching 12 bases. Germline loops: CDR1 MDHEN, CDR2 SYDVKM. The CDR3 consists of 15 residues. The ends lost 5 bases at V and 3 bases at J; junction bases unmatched: 5. The CDR3 is CASSPSGRVLYEQYF. CDR3 in DNA: TGTGCCAGCAGTCCTAGCGGGAGGGTCCTCTACGAGCAGTACTTC.

This rearrangement joins TRBV2 to TRBJ2-5; no reliable D call. The CDR3 consists of 13 residues. V gave up 2 bases and J gave up 11 bases, with 15 bases separating them. Germline CDR1 reads SNHLY; CDR2 reads FYNNEI. CDR3 residues: CASSERFAYEQYF. The DNA for the CDR3 is TGTGCCAGCAGTGAACGGTTTGCGTATGAGCAGTACTTC.

CDR3 sequence (DNA): TGTGCCAGCAGCCAAAACCACAGAGCATCATACAATGAGCAGTTCTTC. Translating it yields CASSQNHRASYNEQFF. This chain links TRBV14 with TRBJ2-1; D not certain. Germline V gives CDR1 SGHDN, CDR2 FVKESK. Deletions cut 2 bases from V and 4 bases from J, with 15 bases between. The CDR3 sequence is 16 residues long.

This sequence joins TRBV24-1 and TRBJ1-5, with 7 bases lining up with TRBD1. V lost 7 bases to trimming and J lost 9 bases; unmatched junction nucleotides: 8. This CDR3 is 13 amino acids long. CDR1 is KGHDR, CDR2 SFDVKD, per germline. The CDR3 DNA sequence: TGTGCCACCAGCCGGGACAGTATGTGGCCCCAGCATTTT. It yields the protein CATSRDSMWPQHF.

V is TRBV7-2 and J is TRBJ2-1; 15 bases fit TRBD2. The CDR3 is made up of 17 amino acids. The V gene end was trimmed by 6 bases and the J gene end by 9 bases; junction bases not matched to a gene: 12. Looked up from germline, CDR1 is SGHTA and CDR2 is FQGNSA. The CDR3 nucleotides are TGTGCCAGCAGTTATTCGGGACTAGCGGGAGGTGAGGGTGAGCAGTTCTTC. Its protein is CASSYSGLAGGEGEQFF.

This clonotype was seen more than once but under ten times. V usage is TRBV20-1 and J usage is TRBJ2-7, with 8 bases that match TRBD1. Germline V CDR1 and CDR2: DFQATT, SNEGSKA (reference sequence). The CDR3 has 15 residues. The junction had 16 bases not matched to a gene; V was cut back by 6 bases and J by 6 bases. The CDR3 spells CSAPEGTGGWGEQYF. As DNA, the CDR3 is TGCAGTGCCCCGGAGGGTACAGGGGGATGGGGCGAGCAGTACTTC.

CDR3 sequence: CASKRPGGDTGELFF. DNA for the CDR3: TGTGCCAGTAAACGCCCAGGGGGCGACACCGGGGAGCTGTTTTTT. The rearrangement uses TRBV19 and TRBJ2-2, with TRBD1 identical over 8 bases. V trimming: 7 bases; J trimming: 3 bases; junction bases outside the gene matches: 7. Germline V gene data show CDR1 as LNHDA and CDR2 as SQIVND (reference sequence). This CDR3 is built from 15 residues.

The J gene is TRBJ1-1, the V gene TRBV28, with a tentative D call TRBD1 (5 bases). The CDR3 totals 16 residues. The germline V and J ends were trimmed by 2 bases and 3 bases, with 16 bases remaining between them. Germline loops: CDR1 MDHEN, CDR2 SYDVKM. This CDR3 reads CASSLGARVTDTEAFF. The CDR3 DNA follows: TGTGCCAGCAGTTTAGGGGCTAGGGTCACGGACACTGAAGCTTTCTTT.

Concerning this clonotype itself: A read error may be the cause here, since a much bigger clone is one base away. The rearrangement uses TRBV5-5 and TRBJ2-1; D gene ambiguous. Germline CDR1 is SGHKS and CDR2 is YYEKEE (reference sequence). The CDR3 extends over 13 amino acids. The CDR3 DNA sequence: TGTGCCAGCAGCCCCCTCGTTGACAATGGGCAGTTCTTC. Translation: CASSPLVDNGQFF.

The chain has TRBV2 and TRBJ2-4; D is possibly TRBD1 or TRBD2 (5 bases each). The assigned J gene may be wrong: the sequence end matches TRBJ2-7 better. The CDR3 length is 13 residues. CDR1 is SNHLY and CDR2 is FYNNEI in the germline V gene. CDR3: CASQGTGYCEQYF. The CDR3 DNA follows: TGTGCCAGCCAAGGGACGGGTTACTGCGAGCAGTACTTC.

The V call is TRBV20-1, the J call TRBJ2-5; D ambiguous. V was pared by 5 bases and J by 5 bases, with 12 bases between. Germline V CDR1 and CDR2: DFQATT, SNEGSKA (reference sequence). The CDR3 totals 12 residues. Written as DNA, the CDR3 is TGCAGTGCTCCGTATCTACAGGAGACCCAGTACTTC. Residues: CSAPYLQETQYF.

This chain links TRBV6-2 or TRBV6-3 with TRBJ2-4, with D tentatively TRBD1 (5 bases). The ends were cut back, 7 bases at V and 0 bases at J, with 10 bases in the middle. From germline, CDR1 is MNHEY and CDR2 SVGEGT. CDR3 length equals 14 residues. CDR3 residues: CASMDTGAKNIQYF. In nucleotides, the CDR3 is TGTGCCAGCATGGACACGGGAGCCAAAAACATTCAGTACTTC.

This clonotype turned up a few times. CDR3 DNA sequence: TGTGCCAGCAGCTTAGTTGTAGGGCTGAATGAAAAACTGTTTTTT. Residues: CASSLVVGLNEKLFF. This rearrangement joins TRBV7-2 to TRBJ1-4; D is undetermined. This CDR3 comprises 15 residues. Trimming cost V 1 base and J 5 bases, with 11 bases left between them. CDR1 is SGHTA, CDR2 FQGNSA, per germline.

This clonotype was found a few times. The chain has TRBV5-1 and TRBJ2-1, with TRBD1 as a possible D gene (6 bases). Germline CDR1 is SGHRS and CDR2 is YFSETQ. The CDR3 totals 16 residues. Trimming took off 0 bases at V and 0 bases at J, with 10 bases between the two ends. This CDR3 reads CASSLEGGLSYNEQFF. The CDR3 bases are TGCGCCAGCAGCTTGGAAGGGGGTCTCTCCTACAATGAGCAGTTCTTC.

The chain employs TRBV2 and TRBJ2-5; D unresolved. Germline CDR1 SNHLY, CDR2 FYNNEI. The CDR3 extends over 12 amino acids. Between the trimmed V and J ends, which lost 8 bases and 6 bases, there was a span of 13 bases. The CDR3: CASRWDEQTQYF. For the CDR3, the DNA is TGTGCCAGCCGATGGGATGAGCAGACCCAGTACTTC.

This clonotype was observed a handful of times. This chain joins TRBV20-1 and TRBJ1-1, with 11 bases fitting TRBD1. The CDR3 runs 15 residues. Germline V gene lookup returns CDR1 DFQATT and CDR2 SNEGSKA (reference sequence). The ends lost 3 bases at V and 4 bases at J; junction bases unmatched: 7. CDR3 DNA: TGCAGTGCTAGCCTTTGGGGGACAGGGGGCACTGAAGCTTTCTTT. Its translation is CSASLWGTGGTEAFF.

The CDR3: CASSRDMNTEAFF. The CDR3 region has the DNA TGTGCCAGCAGCAGGGATATGAACACTGAAGCTTTCTTT. This chain connects TRBV5-5 to TRBJ1-1; D remains ambiguous. Germline V gene lookup returns CDR1 SGHKS and CDR2 YYEKEE (reference sequence). The CDR3 has 13 residues. Trimming took 4 bases from V and 0 from J, leaving 7 bases between them.

This clonotype has just a few counts. The J gene is TRBJ2-3, the V gene TRBV18; D is unresolved. Germline CDR1 reads KGHSH; CDR2 reads LQKENI. This CDR3 has 16 residues. V was cut by 1 base and J by 1 base, with 12 bases left in between. CDR3 loop: CASSPLQPGGTDTQYF. The CDR3, as DNA: TGTGCCAGCTCACCACTGCAGCCTGGTGGCACAGATACGCAGTATTTT.

In this sample, this clonotype turned up a few times. The V gene is TRBV5-1, the J gene TRBJ1-4; the D gene is possibly TRBD1 (6 bases). The CDR3 spans 13 residues. Per the germline V gene, CDR1 is SGHRS and CDR2 is YFSETQ. V was trimmed by 7 bases and J by 4 bases, leaving 11 bases between them. This CDR3 is CASADRINEKLFF. The CDR3 nucleotides read TGCGCCAGCGCGGACAGAATTAATGAAAAACTGTTTTTT.